Each of the 29 T cell receptor beta chains below was sequenced from the same sample in a study of cytomegalovirus exposure and HLA in healthy donors. PCR primers comprised 60 Vbeta and 13 Jbeta primers. Sequencing used immunoSEQ multiplex PCR; TCRdb keeps in-frame clones, though not all of them. The sample records under 200,000 clones, about 81% being singletons. Sequencing used PBMCs. These receptors were taken from a woman younger than 35 in good health and CMV-seropositive.

This clone was counted a few times. The rearrangement joins TRBV7-9 to TRBJ2-1; 10 bases agree with TRBD2. The CDR3 extends over 17 amino acids. The V segment lost 5 bases and the J segment 2 bases; nucleotides outside the gene matches: 9. Germline V CDR1 and CDR2: SEHNR, FQNEAQ (reference sequence). CDR3 coding DNA: TGTGCCAGCAGCGCGGACAGGCTAGCGGGGGCCTACAATGAGCAGTTCTTC. Translation: CASSADRLAGAYNEQFF.

The genes are TRBV7-2 and TRBJ2-3; 15 bases are a match to TRBD2. Germline V lookup: CDR1 SGHTA, CDR2 FQGNSA. V lost 5 bases and J lost 0; bases outside the gene matches: 3. This CDR3 has 17 residues. Written as DNA, the CDR3 is TGTGCCAGCAGCCGGACTAGCGGGGGGGCAAGCACAGATACGCAGTATTTT. It specifies CASSRTSGGASTDTQYF.

The chain employs TRBV4-1 and TRBJ2-3; tentatively, D is TRBD2 (5 bases). Germline V gene data show CDR1 as MGHRA and CDR2 as YSYEKL. The CDR3 has 13 amino acids. Trimming left V 6 bases short and J 2 bases short, with 9 bases between. The CDR3 nucleotides are TGCGCCAGCAGGGGGAGCCACACAGATACGCAGTATTTT. It translates to CASRGSHTDTQYF.

V is TRBV2 and J is TRBJ1-5; D call uncertain. The germline V and J ends were trimmed by 6 bases and 1 base, with 10 bases remaining between them. Germline V gives CDR1 SNHLY, CDR2 FYNNEI. The CDR3 spans 14 residues. The CDR3 DNA follows: TGTGCCAGCAGCTCCCGTATAAGCAATCAGCCCCAGCATTTT. Translating it yields CASSSRISNQPQHF.

In its sample, this clone was seen once. The chain combines TRBV27 with TRBJ1-5; no firm D call. The CDR3 consists of 15 residues. Germline V gene lookup returns CDR1 MNHEY and CDR2 SMNVEV (reference sequence). The V end was cut by 5 bases, the J end by 7 bases, with 18 bases between. Written as DNA, the CDR3 is TGTGCCAGCAGTCCCTCTCTATACAGCACCCAGCCCCAGCATTTT. Residues: CASSPSLYSTQPQHF.

The chain recombines TRBV11-2 with TRBJ2-1; 13 bases are shared with TRBD2. CDR3 size: 17 residues. Trimming removed 5 bases from V and 9 bases from J; junction bases left unmatched: 13. Per the germline V gene, CDR1 is SGHAT and CDR2 is FQNNGV. The CDR3 region has the DNA TGTGCCAGCAGCACCACTAGCGGGGGGGCCGTAGACACTGAGCAGTTCTTC. Amino acids: CASSTTSGGAVDTEQFF.

This chain's CDR3 is CASSLGTGLAEQFF. In DNA, the CDR3 is TGTGCCAGCAGCTTAGGTACGGGACTGGCTGAGCAGTTCTTC. V usage is TRBV11-2 and J usage is TRBJ2-1, with a tentative D call TRBD2 (6 bases). Germline CDR1 SGHAT, CDR2 FQNNGV. Trimming left V 1 base short and J 9 bases short, with 13 bases between. CDR3 size: 14 residues.

This clone was found once. The rearrangement uses TRBV11-2 and TRBJ2-3, with a possible D match to TRBD2 (6 bases). Germline values: CDR1 SGHAT, CDR2 FQNNGV. This CDR3 is 15 amino acids long. Trimming cost V 3 bases and J 4 bases, with 14 bases left between them. The CDR3 DNA is TGTGCCAGCAGCTTTGGGGGGATTGGGGCAGATACGCAGTATTTT. It is translated as CASSFGGIGADTQYF.

CDR3 loop: CASSALRKGRGREQYF. CDR3 sequence (DNA): TGTGCCAGCAGCGCTTTAAGGAAGGGCAGGGGGCGCGAGCAGTACTTC. J is TRBJ2-7 and V is TRBV7-9; 8 bases align to TRBD1. V lost 5 bases and J lost 6; bases outside the gene matches: 15. Germline-derived CDR1 and CDR2 are SEHNR and FQNEAQ (reference sequence). The CDR3 contains 16 residues.

The genes are TRBV6-4 and TRBJ2-1, with TRBD2 matching 8 bases. After removal of 3 bases from V and 8 bases from J, the junction contained 9 bases not matched to a gene. Germline loops: CDR1 MRHNA, CDR2 SNTAGT. There are 15 residues in the CDR3. CDR3 in amino acids: CASSEGLVVVDEQFF. The CDR3 coding sequence is TGTGCCAGCAGTGAGGGACTAGTGGTGGTTGATGAGCAGTTCTTC.

About this clone: The sample contains more than one DNA sequence encoding this CDR3. V usage is TRBV7-4 and J usage is TRBJ1-6; D not certain. The length of the CDR3 is 16 residues. Trimming left V 3 bases short and J 9 bases short, with 18 bases between. Germline CDR1 SGHVT, CDR2 SQSDAQ. The CDR3, as DNA: TGTGCCAGCAGCTTGGCGCTAAGAGGTCTATGTTCACCCCTCCACTTT. It encodes CASSLALRGLCSPLHF.

This rearrangement joins TRBV6-6 to TRBJ1-4, with D unresolved. This CDR3 spans 16 amino acids. The germline CDR1 and CDR2 sequences are MNHNY and SVGAGI (reference sequence). The ends were cut back, 0 bases at V and 4 bases at J, with 12 bases in the middle. In DNA, the CDR3 is TGTGCCAGCAGTTACTCGAAAGGGAGATTTAATGAAAAACTGTTTTTT. Translated: CASSYSKGRFNEKLFF.

The chain combines TRBV2 with TRBJ1-2, with D unclear. CDR1 and CDR2 from the germline V gene are SNHLY and FYNNEI. This CDR3 has 16 residues. V dropped 5 bases and J dropped 3 bases, with 19 bases sitting between them. As DNA, the CDR3 is TGTGCCAGCAGTCCCCTCGGGGAGGGAATCTACTATGGCTACACCTTC. This codes for CASSPLGEGIYYGYTF. The full variable domain, in which reference TRBV2 and TRBJ1-2 provide the parts outside the CDR3, is EPEVTQTPSHQVTQMGQEVILRCVPISNHLYFYWYRQILGQKVEFLVSFYNNEISEKSEIFDDQFSVERPDGSNFTLKIRSTKLEDSAMYFCASSPLGEGIYYGYTFGSGTRLTVV.

The V call is TRBV29-1, the J call TRBJ2-2; perhaps TRBD1 as D (5 bases). Trimming pared 7 bases from V and 4 bases from J, leaving 13 bases between. This CDR3 is built from 13 residues. Germline values: CDR1 SQVTM, CDR2 ANQGSEA. CDR3 coding DNA: TGCAGCGCATTCTCCAGGGTCACCGGGGAGCTGTTTTTT. This encodes CSAFSRVTGELFF.

This chain joins TRBV28 and TRBJ1-1; TRBD1 agrees at 7 bases. This CDR3 has 14 amino acids. V shed 6 bases and J 1 base; nucleotides not matched to a gene: 5. Germline loops: CDR1 MDHEN, CDR2 SYDVKM. CDR3 sequence reads: CASSPGGWNTEAFF. CDR3 nucleotide sequence: TGTGCCAGCAGCCCAGGGGGGTGGAACACTGAAGCTTTCTTT.

This clone was seen a few times. The V and J genes are TRBV7-2 and TRBJ1-3; D not certain. V was shortened by 1 base and J by 0 bases, with 10 bases between the two germline ends. The germline gives CDR1 SGHTA, CDR2 FQGNSA. The CDR3 is 16 residues long. In DNA, the CDR3 is TGTGCCAGCAGCTTAGATGCGCCGAGCTCTGGAAACACCATATATTTT. Translation: CASSLDAPSSGNTIYF. The whole variable domain, remainder taken from reference TRBV7-2 and TRBJ1-3, is GAGVSQSPSNKVTEKGKDVELRCDPISGHTALYWYRQSLGQGLEFLIYFQGNSAPDKSGLPSDRFSAERTGGSVSTLTIQRTQQEDSAVYLCASSLDAPSSGNTIYFGEGSWLTVV.

The chain combines TRBV5-1 with TRBJ2-5; 7 bases match TRBD1. With 2 bases clipped from V and 1 base from J, the junction kept 2 bases outside the gene matches. Germline-derived CDR1 and CDR2 are SGHRS and YFSETQ. This CDR3 is 14 amino acids long. CDR3 sequence (DNA): TGCGCCAGCAGCTTCAGGGGGTCCCAAGAGACCCAGTACTTC. It specifies CASSFRGSQETQYF.

The chain carries TRBV14 and TRBJ2-1; a possible D gene is TRBD1 (5 bases). The CDR3 is 16 amino acids. With 3 bases removed from V and 6 bases from J, the gap between germline ends came to 18 bases. CDR1 is SGHDN and CDR2 is FVKESK in the germline V gene. The CDR3 here is CASSHLGVGNRNEQFF. The CDR3 nucleotides are TGTGCCAGCAGCCATCTAGGGGTCGGCAATCGCAATGAGCAGTTCTTC. Full variable domain (outside the CDR3, taken from reference TRBV14 and TRBJ2-1): EAGVTQFPSHSVIEKGQTVTLRCDPISGHDNLYWYRRVMGKEIKFLLHFVKESKQDESGMPNNRFLAERTGGTYSTLKVQPAELEDSGVYFCASSHLGVGNRNEQFFGPGTRLTVL.

The V gene is TRBV7-9, the J gene TRBJ2-1; 11 nucleotides align to TRBD2. V shed 5 bases and J 6 bases; nucleotides not matched to a gene: 6. The length of the CDR3 is 15 residues. The germline V gene has CDR1 SEHNR and CDR2 FQNEAQ (reference sequence). Here the CDR3 reads CASSLTSGGPNEQFF. In nucleotides, the CDR3 is TGTGCCAGCAGCCTAACTAGCGGGGGCCCCAATGAGCAGTTCTTC.

The chain links TRBV7-3 to TRBJ2-7; 8 nucleotides align to TRBD1. The trim removed 5 bases at V and 2 bases at J, leaving 8 bases unmatched. The V gene's germline CDR1 is SGHTA and CDR2 FQGTGA. The CDR3 is 15 amino acids. DNA of the CDR3: TGTGCCAGCAGCCCGACAGGGGCCGGGACCTACGAGCAGTACTTC. Residues: CASSPTGAGTYEQYF.

This clone appeared a single time. J is TRBJ2-7 and V is TRBV12-5; D is possibly TRBD2 (6 bases). CDR1 LGHNT and CDR2 FRNRAP come from the germline V gene. The length of the CDR3 is 11 residues. V lost 6 bases and J lost 6, with 9 bases in between. CDR3 in DNA: TGTGCTAGTGGGGGGGGTCGCGAGCAGTACGTC. Residues: CASGGGREQYV.

This chain joins TRBV6-4 and TRBJ2-1; 7 bases fit TRBD1. J gave up 5 bases and V 3 bases, and 4 bases lay outside the gene matches. The CDR3 sequence is 14 residues long. Germline CDR1 MRHNA, CDR2 SNTAGT. CDR3 in amino acids: CASSEGTDNNEQFF. The DNA of the CDR3 is TGTGCCAGCAGTGAGGGGACAGACAACAATGAGCAGTTCTTC.

The chain links TRBV27 to TRBJ2-1, with TRBD2 matching over 9 bases. V lost 4 bases, J lost 6 bases, and 10 bases stayed unmatched. Germline CDR1 reads MNHEY; CDR2 reads SMNVEV (reference sequence). CDR3 length: 16 residues. The CDR3 sequence: CASSSPAGGPVNEQFF. CDR3 nucleotide sequence: TGTGCCAGCAGTTCCCCGGCGGGGGGGCCAGTCAATGAGCAGTTCTTC.

The chain is built from TRBV7-2 and TRBJ1-1, with D possibly being TRBD1 (5 bases). The CDR3 is 15 amino acids. Trimming cost V 5 bases and J 4 bases, with 17 bases left between them. Germline V CDR1 and CDR2: SGHTA, FQGNSA. The CDR3 bases are TGTGCCAGCAGCCCCCTATACGGGGGTGGCACTGAAGCTTTCTTT. Translated: CASSPLYGGGTEAFF.

The chain carries TRBV6-1 and TRBJ2-7; D is unresolved. The length of the CDR3 is 15 residues. V dropped 2 bases and J dropped 6 bases, with 17 bases sitting between them. CDR1 is MNHNS and CDR2 is SASEGT in the germline V gene. CDR3 amino acids: CASSELRTTVGEQYF. The CDR3 nucleotides read TGTGCCAGCAGTGAACTGCGTACTACTGTCGGCGAGCAGTACTTC.

The rearrangement joins TRBV20-1 to TRBJ1-1; D gene ambiguous. This CDR3 is 11 amino acids long. In germline, CDR1 is DFQATT, CDR2 SNEGSKA (reference sequence). Trimming removed 6 bases at V and 4 bases at J, with 9 bases between. The CDR3 sequence is CSASESTEAFF. In DNA form, the CDR3 reads TGCAGTGCAAGCGAGAGCACTGAAGCTTTCTTT.

This chain uses TRBV29-1 with TRBJ2-6; D might be TRBD2 (6 bases). V was shortened by 4 bases and J by 1 base, with 17 bases between the two germline ends. Per the germline V gene, CDR1 is SQVTM and CDR2 is ANQGSEA. The CDR3 sequence is 17 residues long. CDR3 nucleotides: TGCAGCGTTGGAGGGACTGCGGATATTTCTGGGGCCAACGTCCTGACTTTC. Residues: CSVGGTADISGANVLTF.

V gene TRBV28 combines with J gene TRBJ1-4; 7 bases agree with TRBD1. Germline assignment: CDR1 MDHEN and CDR2 SYDVKM. This CDR3 has 14 amino acids. V was pared by 3 bases and J by 5 bases, with 3 bases of the junction left unmatched. CDR3 nucleotides: TGTGCCAGCAGTTTCAGGGGGGACAATGAAAAACTGTTTTTT. Residues: CASSFRGDNEKLFF. The variable domain in full, with the rest retrieved from reference TRBV28 and TRBJ1-4, is DVKVTQSSRYLVKRTGEKVFLECVQDMDHENMFWYRQDPGLGLRLIYFSYDVKMKEKGDIPEGYSVSREKKERFSLILESASTNQTSMYLCASSFRGDNEKLFFGSGTQLSVL.

V and J are TRBV7-4 and TRBJ1-5; D is unresolved. The V end lost 6 bases, the J end lost 11 bases, and 20 bases lay between the germline ends. The CDR3 has 14 residues. The germline gives CDR1 SGHVT, CDR2 SQSDAQ. CDR3 bases: TGTGCCAGCAGTAATATCGGGGTCCTTAAGGCCCAGCATTTT. This codes for CASSNIGVLKAQHF.